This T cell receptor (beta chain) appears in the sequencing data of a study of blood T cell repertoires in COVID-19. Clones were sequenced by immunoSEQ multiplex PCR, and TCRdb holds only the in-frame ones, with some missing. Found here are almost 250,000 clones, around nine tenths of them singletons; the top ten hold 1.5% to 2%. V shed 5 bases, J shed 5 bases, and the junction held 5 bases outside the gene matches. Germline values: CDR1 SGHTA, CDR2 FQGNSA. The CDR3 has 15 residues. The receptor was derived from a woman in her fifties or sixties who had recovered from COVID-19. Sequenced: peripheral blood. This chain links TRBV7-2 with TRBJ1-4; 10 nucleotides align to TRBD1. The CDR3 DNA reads TGTGCCAGCAGCCCGCGGACAGGGGGGAATGAAAAACTGTTTTTT. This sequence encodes CASSPRTGGNEKLFF.